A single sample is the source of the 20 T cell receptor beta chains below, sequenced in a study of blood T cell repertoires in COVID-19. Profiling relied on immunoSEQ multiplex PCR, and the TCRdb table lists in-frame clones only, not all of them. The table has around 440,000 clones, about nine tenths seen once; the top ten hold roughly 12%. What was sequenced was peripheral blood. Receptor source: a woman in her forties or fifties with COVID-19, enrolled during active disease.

The CDR3 bases are TGTGCCAGCAGTCTCACACAATCTGAAAAACTGTTTTTT. Protein sequence: CASSLTQSEKLFF. The chain employs TRBV12-3 or TRBV12-4 and TRBJ1-4; D call uncertain. V shed 5 bases and J shed 7 bases, with 11 bases lying between them. This CDR3 is built from 13 residues.

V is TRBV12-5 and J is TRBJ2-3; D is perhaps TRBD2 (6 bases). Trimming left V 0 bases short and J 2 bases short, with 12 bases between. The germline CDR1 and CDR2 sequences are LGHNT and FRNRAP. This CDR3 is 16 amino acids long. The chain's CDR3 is CASGLVNSGYTDTQYF. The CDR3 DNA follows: TGTGCTAGTGGTTTGGTAAATAGCGGATACACAGATACGCAGTATTTT.

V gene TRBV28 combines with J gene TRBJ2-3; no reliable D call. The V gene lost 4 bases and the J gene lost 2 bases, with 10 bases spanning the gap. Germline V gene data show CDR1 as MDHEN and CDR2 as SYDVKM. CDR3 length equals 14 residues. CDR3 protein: CASSYNSNTDTQYF. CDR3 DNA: TGTGCCAGCAGTTATAATTCTAACACAGATACGCAGTATTTT.

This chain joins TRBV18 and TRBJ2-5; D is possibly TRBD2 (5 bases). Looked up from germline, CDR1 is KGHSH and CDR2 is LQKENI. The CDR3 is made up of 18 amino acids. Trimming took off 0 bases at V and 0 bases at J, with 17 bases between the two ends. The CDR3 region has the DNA TGTGCCAGCTCACCACCTTCTGGACTCCTCCGGTACCAAGAGACCCAGTACTTC. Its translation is CASSPPSGLLRYQETQYF. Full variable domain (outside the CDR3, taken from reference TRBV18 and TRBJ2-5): NAGVMQNPRHLVRRRGQEARLRCSPMKGHSHVYWYRQLPEEGLKFMVYLQKENIIDESGMPKERFSAEFPKEGPSILRIQQVVRGDSAAYFCASSPPSGLLRYQETQYFGPGTRLLVL.

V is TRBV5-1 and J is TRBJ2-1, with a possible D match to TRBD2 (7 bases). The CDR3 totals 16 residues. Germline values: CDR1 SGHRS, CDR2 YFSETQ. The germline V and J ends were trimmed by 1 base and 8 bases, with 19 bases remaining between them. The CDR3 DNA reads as TGCGCCAGCAGCTTGAAGGACGCGGGGGCCGCGGATGAGCAGTTCTTC. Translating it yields CASSLKDAGAADEQFF.

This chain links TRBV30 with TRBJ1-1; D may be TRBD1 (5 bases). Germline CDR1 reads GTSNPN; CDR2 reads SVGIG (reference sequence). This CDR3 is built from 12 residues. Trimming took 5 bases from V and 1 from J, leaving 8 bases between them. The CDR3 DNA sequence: TGTGCCTGGGGGACTCCGAACACTGAAGCTTTCTTT. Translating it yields CAWGTPNTEAFF.

CDR3 nucleotide sequence: TGCAGCGTACTACAGGGGGGGGGAGAGACCCAGTACTTC. It codes for CSVLQGGGETQYF. The chain combines TRBV29-1 with TRBJ2-5, with a tentative D call TRBD1 (8 bases). The CDR3 contains 13 residues. Germline values: CDR1 SQVTM, CDR2 ANQGSEA. Trimming cost V 6 bases and J 4 bases, with 15 bases left between them.

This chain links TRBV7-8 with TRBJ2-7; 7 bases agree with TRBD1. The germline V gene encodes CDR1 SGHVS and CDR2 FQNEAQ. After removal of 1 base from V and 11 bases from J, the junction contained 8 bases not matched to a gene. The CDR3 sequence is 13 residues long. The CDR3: CASSLDRTGVEYF. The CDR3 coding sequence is TGTGCCAGCAGCTTAGACAGAACAGGGGTGGAGTACTTC.

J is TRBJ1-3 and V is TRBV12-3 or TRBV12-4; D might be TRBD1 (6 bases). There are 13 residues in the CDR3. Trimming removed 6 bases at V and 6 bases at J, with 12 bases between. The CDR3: CASSTGQKNTIYF. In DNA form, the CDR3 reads TGTGCCAGCAGCACCGGACAGAAAAACACCATATATTTT.

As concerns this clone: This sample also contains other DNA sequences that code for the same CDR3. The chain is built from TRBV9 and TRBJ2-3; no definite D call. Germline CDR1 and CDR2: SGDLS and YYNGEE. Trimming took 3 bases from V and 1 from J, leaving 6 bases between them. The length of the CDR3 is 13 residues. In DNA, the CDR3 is TGTGCCAGCAGCGCCCGAGGCACAGATACGCAGTATTTT. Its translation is CASSARGTDTQYF.

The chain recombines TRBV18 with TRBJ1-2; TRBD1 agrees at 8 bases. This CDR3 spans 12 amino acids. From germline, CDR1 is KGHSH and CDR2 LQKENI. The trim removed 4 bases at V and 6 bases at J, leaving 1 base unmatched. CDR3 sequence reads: CASSLGQDGYTF. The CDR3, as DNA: TGTGCCAGCTCACTGGGACAGGATGGCTACACCTTC.

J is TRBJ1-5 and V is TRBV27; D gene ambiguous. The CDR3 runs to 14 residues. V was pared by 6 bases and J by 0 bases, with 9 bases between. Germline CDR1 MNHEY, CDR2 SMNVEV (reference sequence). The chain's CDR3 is CASRGPVSNQPQHF. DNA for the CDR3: TGTGCCAGCAGGGGCCCGGTTAGCAATCAGCCCCAGCATTTT.

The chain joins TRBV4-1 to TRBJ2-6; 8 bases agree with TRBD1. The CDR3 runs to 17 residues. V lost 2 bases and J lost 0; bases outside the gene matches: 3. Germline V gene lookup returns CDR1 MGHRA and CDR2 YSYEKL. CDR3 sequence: CASSQRQGPSGANVLTF. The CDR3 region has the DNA TGCGCCAGCAGCCAAAGACAGGGGCCCTCTGGGGCCAACGTCCTGACTTTC.

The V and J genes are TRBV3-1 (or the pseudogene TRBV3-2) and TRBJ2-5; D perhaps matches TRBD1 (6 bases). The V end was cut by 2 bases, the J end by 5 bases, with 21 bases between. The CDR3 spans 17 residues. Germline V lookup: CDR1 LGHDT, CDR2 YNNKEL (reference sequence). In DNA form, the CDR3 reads TGTGCCAGCAGCCAACGCTTAGGGGGTCCCCAGGGGGAGACCCAGTACTTC. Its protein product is CASSQRLGGPQGETQYF.

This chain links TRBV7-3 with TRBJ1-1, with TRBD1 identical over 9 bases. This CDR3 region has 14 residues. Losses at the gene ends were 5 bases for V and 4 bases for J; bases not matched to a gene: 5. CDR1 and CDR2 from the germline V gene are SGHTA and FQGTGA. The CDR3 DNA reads TGTGCCAGCAGCGCGACAGGGGGTTCCACTGAAGCTTTCTTT. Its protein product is CASSATGGSTEAFF.

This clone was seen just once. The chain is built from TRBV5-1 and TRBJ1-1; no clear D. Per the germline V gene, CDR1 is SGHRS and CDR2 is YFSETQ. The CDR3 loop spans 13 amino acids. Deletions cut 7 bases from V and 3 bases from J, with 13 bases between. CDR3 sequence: CASGPEQDTEAFF. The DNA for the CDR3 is TGCGCCAGCGGCCCCGAGCAGGACACTGAAGCTTTCTTT.

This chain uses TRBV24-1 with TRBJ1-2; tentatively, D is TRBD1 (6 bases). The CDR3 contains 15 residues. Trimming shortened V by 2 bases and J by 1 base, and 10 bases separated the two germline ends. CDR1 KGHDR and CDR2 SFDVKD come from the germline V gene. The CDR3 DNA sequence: TGTGCCACCAGTGATTCGACAGGTGTTAACTATGGCTACACCTTC. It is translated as CATSDSTGVNYGYTF.

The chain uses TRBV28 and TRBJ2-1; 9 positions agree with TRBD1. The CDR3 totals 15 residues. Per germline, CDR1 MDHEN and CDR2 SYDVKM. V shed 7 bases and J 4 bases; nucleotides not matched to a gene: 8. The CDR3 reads CASTEPGQGYNEQFF. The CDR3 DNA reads TGTGCCAGCACCGAGCCGGGACAGGGATACAATGAGCAGTTCTTC.

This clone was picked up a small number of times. The CDR3 coding sequence is TGTGCCAGCAGTTTCGGACAGGGTGAGGGTGAGCAGTTCTTC. It translates to CASSFGQGEGEQFF. The J gene is TRBJ2-1, the V gene TRBV27; 8 positions agree with TRBD1. CDR1 and CDR2 (germline): MNHEY, SMNVEV (reference sequence). The CDR3 is made up of 14 amino acids. Unmatched junction bases numbered 7, after V lost 3 bases and J lost 9 bases.

The CDR3 DNA sequence: TGTGCCAGCAGCTACCGGGACAGCCTTCATGGCTACACCTTC. It codes for CASSYRDSLHGYTF. V is TRBV27 and J is TRBJ1-2, with 7 bases matching TRBD1. V gave up 6 bases and J gave up 6 bases; unmatched junction bases: 10. The CDR3 spans 14 residues. Looked up from germline, CDR1 is MNHEY and CDR2 is SMNVEV (reference sequence).